This T cell receptor (beta chain) was retrieved from a study of T cell changes during pregnancy in multiple sclerosis. Repertoires were generated with immunoSEQ multiplex PCR, while TCRdb's copy carries only in-frame clones and drops some. This sample yields 79,000 or so clones, of which less than 90% are seen a single time; 3% to 3.5% belongs to the top ten. Looked up from germline, CDR1 is SGHRS and CDR2 is YFSETQ. V gave up 0 bases and J gave up 0 bases; unmatched junction bases: 6. This CDR3 comprises 16 residues. The specimen comprised peripheral blood, sampled before pregnancy. The V gene is TRBV5-1, the J gene TRBJ2-7, with 7 bases matching TRBD2. This clonotype was sampled from a female donor with multiple sclerosis, enrolled in a pregnancy study. DNA for the CDR3: TGCGCCAGCAGCTTGGCTTGGGGGGGAAACTCCTACGAGCAGTACTTC. Residues: CASSLAWGGNSYEQYF. Looking up the rest from reference TRBV5-1 and TRBJ2-7 gives the full variable domain: KAGVTQTPRYLIKTRGQQVTLSCSPISGHRSVSWYQQTPGQGLQFLFEYFSETQRNKGNFPGRFSGRQFSNSRSEMNVSTLELGDSALYLCASSLAWGGNSYEQYFGPGTRLTVT.